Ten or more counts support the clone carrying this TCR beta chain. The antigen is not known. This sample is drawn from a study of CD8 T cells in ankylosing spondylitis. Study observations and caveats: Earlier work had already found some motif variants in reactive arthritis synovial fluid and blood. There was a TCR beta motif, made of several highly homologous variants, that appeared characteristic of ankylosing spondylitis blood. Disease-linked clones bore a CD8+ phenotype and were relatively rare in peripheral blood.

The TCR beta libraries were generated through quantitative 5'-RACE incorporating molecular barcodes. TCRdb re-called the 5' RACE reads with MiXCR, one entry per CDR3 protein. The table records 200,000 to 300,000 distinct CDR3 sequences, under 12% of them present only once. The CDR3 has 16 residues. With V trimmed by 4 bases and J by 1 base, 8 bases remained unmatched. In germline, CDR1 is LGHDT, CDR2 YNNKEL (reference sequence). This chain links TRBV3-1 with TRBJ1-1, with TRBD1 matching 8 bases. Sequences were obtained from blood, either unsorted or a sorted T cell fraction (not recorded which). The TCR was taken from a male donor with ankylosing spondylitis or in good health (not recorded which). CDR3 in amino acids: CASSRLAGTGNTEAFF. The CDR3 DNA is TGTGCCAGCAGCCGCTTAGCCGGGACAGGGAACACTGAAGCTTTCTTT.